The clone carrying this T cell receptor beta chain was seen a handful of times. This sample is part of a study of CD8 T cells in Susac syndrome. CDR1 and CDR2 (germline): KGHDR, SFDVKD. Trimming pared 4 bases from V and 0 bases from J, leaving 10 bases between. CDR3 length equals 15 residues. Through negative isolation, CD4+ and CD8+ T cells were obtained, while TEMRA cells were enriched using FACS. After extraction with the RNeasy kit, about 0.5 to 1 ug of the RNA was reverse transcribed using random hexamers. One entry per CDR3 protein, called by TCRdb with MiXCR from the immunoSEQ multiplex PCR reads. This sample yields around 270,000 distinct CDR3 sequences, of which approximately 85% are seen a single time; roughly 0.21% belongs to the top ten.

The chain has TRBV24-1 and TRBJ2-3; D gene uncertain. This TCR was sampled from a human donor with multiple sclerosis. Sequencing was carried out using CD8+ T cells from PBMCs. The CDR3 DNA sequence: TGTGCCACCAGTGACCCAGCAGTGAGCACAGATACGCAGTATTTT. The encoded protein is CATSDPAVSTDTQYF.